A selection of T cell receptor beta chains follows, all from one sample in a study of tumor and adjacent non-tumor tissue in lung cancer. TCRdb fed the multiplex PCR reads into MiXCR, producing one record per CDR3 protein. Among 35,000 to 50,000 distinct CDR3 sequences listed, over 55% were seen once. The sample comprised distant non-tumor lung tissue. These receptors were collected from a man aged 50-59 years with non-small cell lung cancer. The CDR3 runs from the conserved cysteine through the conserved F or W. Each record gives: V gene, CDR3 protein.

>TRBV11-2
CASGLMSSSTDTPYF
>TRBV4-2
CASSQDAYGASATDTQYF
>TRBV5-1
CVSSLAGGYTEAFF
>TRBV6-6
CASRSTRNYDYTF
>TRBV10-2
CVSSGGAMETQYF
>TRBV10-3
CAISESRERIHEQFF
>TRBV11-3
CVSSLERSGLVF
>TRBV10-3
CAISGSGSYDEQFF
>TRBV20-1
CSASRDNTGELFF
>TRBV29-1
CNAREAVANVLTF
>TRBV29-1
CSVEKQTYNEQFF
>TRBV5-4
CASSLWASFKYGYTF
>TRBV5-1
CASSREGTGGHEQYF
>TRBV4-1
CASGQGDSMNTEAFF
>TRBV29-1
CSISPPYNEQLF
>TRBV4-1
CASSQVSGQDNEQFF
>TRBV4-2
CASSQVVMASYGTDTQYF
>TRBV11-2
CASSLNVDTLYF
>TRBV6-6
CASSYSTEEQSYEQYF
>TRBV12-3/TRBV12-4
CAGKGTGQRPTSYF
>TRBV2
CACSEQGSYGYAF
>TRBV11-2
CASSLGTSYNELFF
>TRBV18
CASSAQGPAKNIQYF
>TRBV4-2
CASSQGLRGAENSYEQYF
>TRBV29-1
CSVDDGLAGVGEQFF
>TRBV10-2
CANSESSLSHQPQHF
>TRBV6-5
CVSSYGRGSETQYF
>TRBV6-4
CASSAGPGANVLTF
>TRBV29-1
CSIEPLPGGQNEQFF
>TRBV5-6
CVSSLRGLEAFF
>TRBV29-1
CSVKRQGINEQFF